Each of the 5 T cell receptor beta chains below was sequenced from the same sample in a study of a mutant IDH1 vaccine in newly diagnosed glioma. Time point indicated: baseline, week 1 (first vaccination visit). The treatment here: pre-vaccination baseline after standard-of-care therapy. Using immunoSEQ multiplex PCR, the repertoire was profiled, and TCRdb retains in-frame clones only, with some absent. The sample lists 15,000 to 20,000 clones, about 95% occurring once. The sequences come from peripheral blood mononuclear cells (PBMCs), collected from a glioma patient treated with radiotherapy, temozolomide or both. These TCRs come from a young woman with glioma. Some clones in this sample may be carry-over from other donors' samples.

The chain joins TRBV11-3 to TRBJ2-3, with 8 bases matching TRBD1. The CDR3 has 15 residues. The ends lost 5 bases at V and 4 bases at J; junction bases unmatched: 8. Per germline, CDR1 SGHNT and CDR2 YENEEA. The CDR3 bases are TGTGCCAGCAGCCTAGGACAGGGTGCTTCAGATACGCAGTATTTT. The encoded protein is CASSLGQGASDTQYF.

This clone was seen just once. The chain is built from TRBV10-3 and TRBJ1-2; the D gene is possibly TRBD1 (5 bases). From germline, CDR1 is ENHRY and CDR2 SYGVKD. The CDR3 runs 15 residues. Deletions cut 0 bases from V and 6 bases from J, with 14 bases between. CDR3 sequence reads: CAISESGLPLDGYTF. CDR3 bases: TGTGCCATCAGTGAGTCGGGACTCCCCTTGGATGGCTACACCTTC.

The chain links TRBV10-3 to TRBJ2-3; 8 bases match TRBD2. This CDR3 comprises 15 residues. The germline V gene encodes CDR1 ENHRY and CDR2 SYGVKD. Losses at the gene ends were 2 bases for V and 2 bases for J; bases not matched to a gene: 3. CDR3 sequence reads: CAISETSGVTDTQYF. CDR3 DNA: TGTGCCATCAGTGAGACTAGCGGTGTCACAGATACGCAGTATTTT.

This rearrangement joins TRBV6-1 to TRBJ1-5, with D possibly matching TRBD1 (6 bases). The V gene's germline CDR1 is MNHNS and CDR2 SASEGT. Trimming left V 8 bases short and J 3 bases short, with 14 bases between. This CDR3 is 14 amino acids long. The CDR3 spells CASQRGGPNQPQHF. The DNA for the CDR3 is TGTGCCAGCCAAAGGGGGGGGCCCAATCAGCCCCAGCATTTT.

This chain uses TRBV5-1 with TRBJ1-2; maybe TRBD1 (5 bases). Germline V lookup: CDR1 SGHRS, CDR2 YFSETQ. The CDR3 spans 13 residues. The V end lost 4 bases, the J end lost 8 bases, and 15 bases lay between the germline ends. CDR3 sequence (DNA): TGCGCCAGCAGCGGTCAGGGTACGGGCGGCTACACCTTC. Amino acid sequence: CASSGQGTGGYTF.